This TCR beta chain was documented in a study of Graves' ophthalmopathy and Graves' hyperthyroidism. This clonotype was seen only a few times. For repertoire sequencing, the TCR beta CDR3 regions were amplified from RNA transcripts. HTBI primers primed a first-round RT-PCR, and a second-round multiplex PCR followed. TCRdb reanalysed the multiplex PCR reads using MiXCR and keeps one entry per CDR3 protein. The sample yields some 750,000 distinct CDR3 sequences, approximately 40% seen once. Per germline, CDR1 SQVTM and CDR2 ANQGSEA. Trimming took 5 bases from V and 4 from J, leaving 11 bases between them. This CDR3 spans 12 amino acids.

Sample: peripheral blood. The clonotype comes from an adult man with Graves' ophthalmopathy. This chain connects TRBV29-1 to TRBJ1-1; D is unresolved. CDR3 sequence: CSVLRESTEAFF. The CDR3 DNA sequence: TGCAGCGTTTTAAGGGAGAGCACTGAAGCTTTCTTT. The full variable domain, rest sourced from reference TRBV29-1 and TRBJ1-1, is SAVISQKPSRDICQRGTSLTIQCQVDSQVTMMFWYRQQPGQSLTLIATANQGSEATYESGFVIDKFPISRPNLTFSTLTVSNMSPEDSSIYLCSVLRESTEAFFGQGTRLTVV.